The rows below give T cell receptor beta chains drawn from one sample of a study of T cell responses to AZD1222 COVID-19 vaccine. Assay: immunoSEQ multiplex PCR; the TCRdb copy retains only in-frame clones and omits some. Of about 110,000 clones in the sample, 87% were seen once. Material: peripheral blood, obtained on day 0 of AZD1222 vaccination. Source of these receptors: an adult in good health. CDR3s include the opening cysteine and the closing phenylalanine or tryptophan. D genes are given only for firm matches. Size is stated for part of the rows, as once, few or many counts, or as a class when the clone is expanded.

d_gene: TRBD1
v_gene: TRBV18
abundance: -
j_gene: TRBJ1-1
CDR3aa: CASSERQGNTEAFF
CDR3nt: TGTGCCAGCTCGGAAAGACAGGGTAACACTGAAGCTTTCTTT

d_gene: -
v_gene: TRBV28
abundance: -
j_gene: TRBJ2-7
CDR3aa: CASSTHYEQYF
CDR3nt: TGTGCCAGCAGCACCCATTACGAGCAGTACTTC

d_gene: -
v_gene: TRBV14
abundance: few
j_gene: TRBJ1-1
CDR3aa: CASSQEWGRLNTEAFF
CDR3nt: TGTGCCAGCAGCCAAGAGTGGGGCCGCTTGAACACTGAAGCTTTCTTT

d_gene: -
v_gene: TRBV5-1
abundance: few
j_gene: TRBJ1-1
CDR3aa: CASSLVPSGSNTEAFF
CDR3nt: TGCGCCAGCAGCTTGGTCCCCTCAGGGAGCAACACTGAAGCTTTCTTT

d_gene: -
v_gene: TRBV18
abundance: -
j_gene: TRBJ2-1
CDR3aa: CASSPGTSYNEQFF
CDR3nt: TGTGCCAGCTCACCCGGGACGAGCTACAATGAGCAGTTCTTC

d_gene: -
v_gene: TRBV7-2
abundance: -
j_gene: TRBJ2-1
CDR3aa: CASSLAALSYNEQFF
CDR3nt: TGTGCCAGCAGCTTAGCGGCCCTCTCCTACAATGAGCAGTTCTTC

d_gene: -
v_gene: TRBV7-3
abundance: -
j_gene: TRBJ1-1
CDR3aa: CASSLNRQNTEAFF
CDR3nt: TGTGCCAGCAGCTTAAACCGACAGAACACTGAAGCTTTCTTT

d_gene: -
v_gene: TRBV12-3/TRBV12-4
abundance: -
j_gene: TRBJ1-1
CDR3aa: CASSPRNTEAFF
CDR3nt: TGTGCCAGCAGTCCTAGGAACACTGAAGCTTTCTTT

d_gene: -
v_gene: TRBV19
abundance: -
j_gene: TRBJ1-1
CDR3aa: CASSFGPGRNTEAFF
CDR3nt: TGTGCCAGTAGTTTCGGTCCGGGACGTAACACTGAAGCTTTCTTT

d_gene: -
v_gene: TRBV2
abundance: -
j_gene: TRBJ1-5
CDR3aa: CASSVDPQLYSNQPQHF
CDR3nt: TGTGCCAGCAGTGTTGATCCTCAGTTATATAGCAATCAGCCCCAGCATTTT

d_gene: -
v_gene: TRBV5-6
abundance: few
j_gene: TRBJ1-2
CDR3aa: CASSLGRAVYGYTF
CDR3nt: TGTGCCAGCAGCTTGGGCCGGGCCGTCTATGGCTACACCTTC

d_gene: TRBD2
v_gene: TRBV5-6
abundance: -
j_gene: TRBJ2-1
CDR3aa: CASGRLAGNNEQFF
CDR3nt: TGTGCCAGCGGTCGACTAGCGGGAAACAATGAGCAGTTCTTC

d_gene: TRBD2
v_gene: TRBV3-1/TRBV3-2
abundance: -
j_gene: TRBJ2-7
CDR3aa: CASSRTSGYEQYF
CDR3nt: TGTGCCAGCAGCCGGACTAGCGGGTACGAGCAGTACTTC

d_gene: -
v_gene: TRBV29-1
abundance: -
j_gene: TRBJ1-1
CDR3aa: CSATGQLSVTEAFF
CDR3nt: TGCAGCGCTACGGGACAATTGAGTGTCACTGAAGCTTTCTTT

d_gene: -
v_gene: TRBV20-1
abundance: -
j_gene: TRBJ1-2
CDR3aa: CSARPTGDTF
CDR3nt: TGCAGTGCTAGACCGACCGGGGATACCTTC

d_gene: -
v_gene: TRBV28
abundance: -
j_gene: TRBJ1-6
CDR3aa: CASSLTAPLNSPLHF
CDR3nt: TGTGCCAGCAGTTTAACGGCCCCTTTAAATTCACCCCTCCACTTT

d_gene: TRBD2
v_gene: TRBV11-3
abundance: -
j_gene: TRBJ2-1
CDR3aa: CASSFPGGRNEQFF
CDR3nt: TGTGCCAGCAGCTTTCCGGGAGGGAGGAATGAGCAGTTCTTC

d_gene: TRBD1
v_gene: TRBV6-1
abundance: -
j_gene: TRBJ1-4
CDR3aa: CASSYGTATNEKLFF
CDR3nt: TGTGCCAGCAGCTACGGGACAGCAACTAATGAAAAACTGTTTTTT

d_gene: -
v_gene: TRBV25-1
abundance: -
j_gene: TRBJ2-1
CDR3aa: CASSNAGASYNEQFF
CDR3nt: TGTGCCAGCAGTAACGCGGGTGCCTCCTACAATGAGCAGTTCTTC

d_gene: -
v_gene: TRBV19
abundance: -
j_gene: TRBJ1-2
CDR3aa: CASRTGGGYTF
CDR3nt: TGTGCCAGTAGGACGGGGGGTGGCTACACCTTC

d_gene: -
v_gene: TRBV6-5
abundance: -
j_gene: TRBJ2-4
CDR3aa: CASSPGGTAQNIQYF
CDR3nt: TGTGCCAGCAGTCCCGGGGGGACAGCCCAAAACATTCAGTACTTC

d_gene: TRBD1
v_gene: TRBV5-1
abundance: -
j_gene: TRBJ2-6
CDR3aa: CASSPTGSGANVLTF
CDR3nt: TGCGCCAGCAGCCCGACAGGGTCTGGGGCCAACGTCCTGACTTTC

d_gene: -
v_gene: TRBV10-3
abundance: -
j_gene: TRBJ1-5
CDR3aa: CAISEFGTGEQPQHF
CDR3nt: TGTGCCATCAGTGAATTCGGCACCGGGGAGCAGCCCCAGCATTTT

d_gene: TRBD1
v_gene: TRBV10-2
abundance: few
j_gene: TRBJ2-7
CDR3aa: CASSFDPRTGGEIHEQYF
CDR3nt: TGCGCCAGCAGTTTCGACCCTAGGACAGGGGGCGAGATCCACGAGCAGTACTTC

d_gene: TRBD1
v_gene: TRBV11-2
abundance: -
j_gene: TRBJ1-2
CDR3aa: CASSQDRRNYGYTF
CDR3nt: TGTGCCAGCAGCCAGGACAGGCGAAACTATGGCTACACCTTC

d_gene: -
v_gene: TRBV5-4
abundance: -
j_gene: TRBJ1-2
CDR3aa: CASSYQTPSGYTF
CDR3nt: TGTGCCAGCAGCTATCAAACCCCTTCCGGCTACACCTTC

d_gene: -
v_gene: TRBV6-2/TRBV6-3
abundance: -
j_gene: TRBJ2-7
CDR3aa: CASSNSYEQYF
CDR3nt: TGTGCCAGCAGCAACTCCTACGAGCAGTACTTC

d_gene: -
v_gene: TRBV10-3
abundance: once
j_gene: TRBJ1-1
CDR3aa: CAITIQMNTEAFF
CDR3nt: TGTGCCATCACGATACAGATGAACACTGAAGCTTTCTTT

d_gene: -
v_gene: TRBV20-1
abundance: -
j_gene: TRBJ1-2
CDR3aa: CSAKWGTGYTF
CDR3nt: TGCAGTGCAAAGTGGGGGACGGGCTACACCTTC

d_gene: -
v_gene: TRBV7-6
abundance: -
j_gene: TRBJ2-7
CDR3aa: CASSLGQGDGREQYF
CDR3nt: TGTGCCAGCAGCTTAGGCCAGGGAGATGGTCGCGAGCAGTACTTC

d_gene: -
v_gene: TRBV4-2
abundance: -
j_gene: TRBJ2-1
CDR3aa: CASRPEPGAGFDEQFF
CDR3nt: TGTGCCAGCAGGCCAGAGCCAGGGGCGGGATTCGATGAGCAGTTCTTC

d_gene: -
v_gene: TRBV4-1
abundance: once
j_gene: TRBJ2-1
CDR3aa: CASSQVKPSSYLNEQFF
CDR3nt: TGCGCCAGCAGCCAAGTAAAGCCTAGCTCCTACCTAAATGAGCAGTTCTTC

d_gene: TRBD2
v_gene: TRBV19
abundance: -
j_gene: TRBJ2-1
CDR3aa: CASSIIGGRVHNEQFF
CDR3nt: TGTGCCAGTAGTATCATTGGAGGGAGGGTACACAATGAGCAGTTCTTC

d_gene: TRBD1
v_gene: TRBV19
abundance: -
j_gene: TRBJ1-1
CDR3aa: CASTVTGENTEAFF
CDR3nt: TGTGCCAGTACCGTGACAGGGGAGAACACTGAAGCTTTCTTT

d_gene: -
v_gene: TRBV4-1
abundance: -
j_gene: TRBJ1-1
CDR3aa: CASSQDQVQNTEAFF
CDR3nt: TGCGCCAGCAGCCAAGATCAGGTCCAGAACACTGAAGCTTTCTTT

d_gene: -
v_gene: TRBV4-3
abundance: -
j_gene: TRBJ2-3
CDR3aa: CASSQGVLNTQYF
CDR3nt: TGCGCCAGCAGCCAAGGTGTCCTGAATACGCAGTATTTT

d_gene: -
v_gene: TRBV5-6
abundance: -
j_gene: TRBJ2-7
CDR3aa: CASSRGVPSFEQYF
CDR3nt: TGTGCCAGCAGTCGCGGGGTCCCCTCTTTCGAGCAGTACTTC

d_gene: -
v_gene: TRBV6-5
abundance: -
j_gene: TRBJ1-6
CDR3aa: CASSRDEVGPLHF
CDR3nt: TGTGCCAGCAGTCGCGATGAGGTCGGGCCCCTCCACTTT

d_gene: -
v_gene: TRBV5-1
abundance: once
j_gene: TRBJ2-1
CDR3aa: CASSLATNYNEQFF
CDR3nt: TGCGCCAGCAGCTTGGCGACAAATTACAATGAGCAGTTCTTC

d_gene: TRBD2
v_gene: TRBV2
abundance: once
j_gene: TRBJ2-7
CDR3aa: CASRGGLAVSYEQYF
CDR3nt: TGTGCCAGCAGGGGGGGACTAGCGGTTTCCTACGAGCAGTACTTC

d_gene: TRBD2
v_gene: TRBV18
abundance: -
j_gene: TRBJ2-2
CDR3aa: CASSSGLAGPSNTGELFF
CDR3nt: TGTGCCAGCTCATCCGGACTAGCGGGGCCTTCGAACACCGGGGAGCTGTTTTTT

d_gene: -
v_gene: TRBV19
abundance: -
j_gene: TRBJ2-1
CDR3aa: CASSLEGLTYNEQFF
CDR3nt: TGTGCCAGTAGCCTGGAGGGGCTGACCTACAATGAGCAGTTCTTC

d_gene: TRBD2
v_gene: TRBV18
abundance: -
j_gene: TRBJ2-3
CDR3aa: CASSPQRGGPDTQYF
CDR3nt: TGTGCCAGCTCACCACAACGGGGGGGCCCAGATACGCAGTATTTT

d_gene: -
v_gene: TRBV6-5
abundance: -
j_gene: TRBJ1-4
CDR3aa: CAGHRDGNEKLFF
CDR3nt: TGTGCCGGCCACAGGGACGGGAATGAAAAACTGTTTTTT

d_gene: -
v_gene: TRBV28
abundance: -
j_gene: TRBJ1-1
CDR3aa: CASSLWTPLIAFF
CDR3nt: TGTGCCAGCAGTTTATGGACGCCCCTGATAGCTTTCTTT

d_gene: -
v_gene: TRBV3-1/TRBV3-2
abundance: -
j_gene: TRBJ2-2
CDR3aa: CASSQEQGLAGELFF
CDR3nt: TGTGCCAGCAGCCAAGAGCAGGGCTTGGCCGGGGAGCTGTTTTTT